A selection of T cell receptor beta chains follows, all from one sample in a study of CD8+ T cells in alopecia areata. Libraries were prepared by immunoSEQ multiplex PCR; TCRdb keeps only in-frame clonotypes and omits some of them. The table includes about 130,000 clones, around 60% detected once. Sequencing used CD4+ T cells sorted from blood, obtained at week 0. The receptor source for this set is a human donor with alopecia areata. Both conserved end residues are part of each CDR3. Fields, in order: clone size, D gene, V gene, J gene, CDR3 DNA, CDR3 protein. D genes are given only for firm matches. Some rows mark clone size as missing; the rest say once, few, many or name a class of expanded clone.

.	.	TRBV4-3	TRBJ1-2	TGCGCCAGCAGCCAAACCGGGACCAGCAATGGCTACACCTTC	CASSQTGTSNGYTF
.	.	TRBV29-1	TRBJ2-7	TGCAGCGTTTCCACAGTTTACGAGCAGTACTTC	CSVSTVYEQYF
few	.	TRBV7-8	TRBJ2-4	TGTGCCAGCAGCTCGAGGCGCGGGGGCTCCTTGGACATTCAGTACTTC	CASSSRRGGSLDIQYF
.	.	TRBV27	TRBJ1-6	TGTGCCAGCAGTTCCGGGCACACAAATTCACCCCTCCACTTT	CASSSGHTNSPLHF
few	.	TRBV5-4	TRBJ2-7	TGTGCCAGCAGGGGAACTACAGCGAGTGAGCAGTACTTC	CASRGTTASEQYF
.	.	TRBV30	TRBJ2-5	TGTGCCTGGAGTGTAGGCTCTGCAGGGGAGACCCAGTACTTC	CAWSVGSAGETQYF
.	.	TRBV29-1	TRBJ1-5	TGCAGCGTTGCGGGCGGAGACAATCAGCCCCAGCATTTT	CSVAGGDNQPQHF
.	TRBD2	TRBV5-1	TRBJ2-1	TGCGCCAGCAGCTCTGCCGGGACTAGAATTAATGAGCAGTTCTTC	CASSSAGTRINEQFF
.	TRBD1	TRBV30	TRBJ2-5	TGTGCCAGGGGACAGGGAGGAGAGACCCAGTACTTC	CARGQGGETQYF
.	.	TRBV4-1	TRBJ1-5	TGCGCCAGCAGCCGCTCGGCAGGGTCTGGCAATCAGCCCCAGCATTTT	CASSRSAGSGNQPQHF
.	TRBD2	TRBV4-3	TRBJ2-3	TGCGCCAGCAGCCAAGATTTACTAGCGGGGGCTACGCAGTATTTT	CASSQDLLAGATQYF
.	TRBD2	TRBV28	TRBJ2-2	TGTGCCAGCAGTTTAGCGGGGGGGCTTCCCGGGGAGCTGTTTTTT	CASSLAGGLPGELFF
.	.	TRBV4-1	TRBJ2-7	TGCGCCAGCAGCCAAGATGGACTCGAGCAGTACTTC	CASSQDGLEQYF
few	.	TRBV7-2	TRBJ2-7	TGTGCCAGCAGCTTAAGCGCATCCTACGAGCAGTACTTC	CASSLSASYEQYF
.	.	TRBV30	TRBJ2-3	TGTGCCTGGAGTGTATCGGGAGATACGCAGTATTTT	CAWSVSGDTQYF
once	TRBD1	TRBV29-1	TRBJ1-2	TGCAGCTTCGAGGACAGGGGCTCCGTCTATGGCTACACCTTC	CSFEDRGSVYGYTF
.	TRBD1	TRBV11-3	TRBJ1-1	TGTGCCAGCACCCGAACAGGGGCTATCGGAGACACTGAAGCTTTCTTT	CASTRTGAIGDTEAFF
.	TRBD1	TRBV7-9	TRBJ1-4	TGTGCCAGCAGCTTAAGCCGGACAGGGGTTAATGAAAAACTGTTTTTT	CASSLSRTGVNEKLFF
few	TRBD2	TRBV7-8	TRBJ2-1	TGTGCCAGCAGCTTCTTAGCGGGGGGAAATGAGCAGTTCTTC	CASSFLAGGNEQFF
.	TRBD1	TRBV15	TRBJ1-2	TGTGCCACCACCCCCAGGGGGAACTATGGCTACACCTTC	CATTPRGNYGYTF
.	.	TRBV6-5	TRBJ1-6	TGTGCCAGCACCTACGACAGATACCATAATTCACCCCTCCACTTT	CASTYDRYHNSPLHF
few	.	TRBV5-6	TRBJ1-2	TGTGCCAGCAGTCCTGTAAAGGGTTATGGCTACACCTTC	CASSPVKGYGYTF
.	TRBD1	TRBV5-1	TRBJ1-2	TGCGCCAGCAGCTTAGAGGACAGGGGCTATGGCTACACCTTC	CASSLEDRGYGYTF
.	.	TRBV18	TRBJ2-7	TGTGCCAGCTCACCCCAGCCGACAGGGGAGGGCGAGCAGTACTTC	CASSPQPTGEGEQYF
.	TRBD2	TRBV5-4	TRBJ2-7	TGTGCCAGCAGCCCCAAGGGACTAGCGGACTACGAGCAGTACTTC	CASSPKGLADYEQYF
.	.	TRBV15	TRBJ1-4	TGTGCCACCAGCAGAGATCACTCGGAAAAACTGTTTTTT	CATSRDHSEKLFF
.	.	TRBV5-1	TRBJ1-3	TGCGCCAGCACTCGGGACGGCTCTGGAAACACCATATATTTT	CASTRDGSGNTIYF
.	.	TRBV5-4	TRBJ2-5	TGTGCCAGCAGCGTCGACAGCTACCAAGAGACCCAGTACTTC	CASSVDSYQETQYF
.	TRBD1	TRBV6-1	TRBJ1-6	TGTGCCAGCAGTGAAGGCGCAGGGGGCAGATCACCCCTCCACTTT	CASSEGAGGRSPLHF
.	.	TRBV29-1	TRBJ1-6	TGCGGGATTGCTGATACGAATTCACCCCTCCACTTT	CGIADTNSPLHF
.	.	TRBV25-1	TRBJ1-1	TGTGCCAGCGGCGGACAGATGAACACTGAAGCTTTCTTT	CASGGQMNTEAFF
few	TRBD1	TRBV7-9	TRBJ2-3	TGTGCCAGCAGCTCCAGGCGGGACAGGGGGACCGATACGCAGTATTTT	CASSSRRDRGTDTQYF
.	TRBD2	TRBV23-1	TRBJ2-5	TGCGCCAGCAGTCAATCCCCCGGAACTAGCGGAAATCTACAAGAGACCCAGTACTTC	CASSQSPGTSGNLQETQYF
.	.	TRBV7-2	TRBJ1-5	TGTGCCAGCGGGGGCAGTTCTAATCAGCCCCAGCATTTT	CASGGSSNQPQHF
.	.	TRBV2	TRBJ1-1	TGTGCCAGCAGTGAGGCACCATCGAACACTGAAGCTTTCTTT	CASSEAPSNTEAFF
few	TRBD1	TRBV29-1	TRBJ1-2	TGCAGCGTCGGGACAGGGGAGGGCTACACCTTC	CSVGTGEGYTF
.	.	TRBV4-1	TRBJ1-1	TGCGCCAGCAGCCAAGAAACGTCGAACACTGAAGCTTTCTTT	CASSQETSNTEAFF
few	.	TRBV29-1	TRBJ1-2	TGCAGCGCCAGACAGGTTAACTATGGCTACACCTTC	CSARQVNYGYTF
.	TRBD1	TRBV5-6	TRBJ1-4	TGTGCCAGCAGCTTGAGACAGGGCGATGAAAAACTGTTTTTT	CASSLRQGDEKLFF
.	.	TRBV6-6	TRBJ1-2	TGTGCCAGCAGTTACGGGGAAGTGGGTTCCTATGGCTACACCTTC	CASSYGEVGSYGYTF
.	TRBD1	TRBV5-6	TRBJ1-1	TGTGCCAGCAGCTTGACTGGACAGGGGAGCACTGAAGCTTTCTTT	CASSLTGQGSTEAFF
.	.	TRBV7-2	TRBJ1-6	TGTGCCAGCAGCTTACATTGGGACAATAATTCACCCCTCCACTTT	CASSLHWDNNSPLHF
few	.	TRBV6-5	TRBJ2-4	TGTGCCAGCAGTGAGGGGTCGGACAAAAACATTCAGTACTTC	CASSEGSDKNIQYF
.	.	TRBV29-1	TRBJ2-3	TGCAGCGTTGAAGGCACAGATACGCAGTATTTT	CSVEGTDTQYF
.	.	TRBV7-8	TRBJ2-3	TGTGCCAGCAGCTTAGATAAACTCGATGGGCAGTATTTT	CASSLDKLDGQYF
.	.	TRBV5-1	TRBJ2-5	TGCGCCAGCAGCTCGGGACTCTGGGGCGAGACCCAGTACTTC	CASSSGLWGETQYF